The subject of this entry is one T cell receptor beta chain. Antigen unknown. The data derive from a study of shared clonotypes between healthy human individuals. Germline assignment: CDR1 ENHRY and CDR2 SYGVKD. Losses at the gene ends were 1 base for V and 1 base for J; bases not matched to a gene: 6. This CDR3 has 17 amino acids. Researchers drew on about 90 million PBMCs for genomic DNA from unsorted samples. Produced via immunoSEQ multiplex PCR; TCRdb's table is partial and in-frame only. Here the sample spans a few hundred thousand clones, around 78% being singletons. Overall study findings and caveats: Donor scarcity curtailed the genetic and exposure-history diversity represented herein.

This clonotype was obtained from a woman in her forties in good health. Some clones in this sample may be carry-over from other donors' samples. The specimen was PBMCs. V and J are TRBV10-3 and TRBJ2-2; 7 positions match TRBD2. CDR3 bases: TGTGCCATCAGTGAGTTTGGGCTAGCGGAGAACACCGGGGAGCTGTTTTTT. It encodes CAISEFGLAENTGELFF.